This is a list of T cell receptor beta chains from one sample in a study of PD-1 blockade in mismatch repair-deficient tumors. The protocol was immunoSEQ multiplex PCR, while the TCRdb copy is restricted to in-frame clones and leaves out a portion. The table includes about 120,000 clones, more than 85% detected once. Here the sequenced sample was peripheral blood, taken 44 weeks after starting pembrolizumab. Every receptor here comes from an adult with mismatch repair-deficient cancer. Both conserved end residues are part of each CDR3. D genes are given only for firm matches. Clone size is not always given. Where it is, it says once, few, many or a class for expanded clones.

d_call,v_call,j_call,clone_size,cdr3_length,cdr3_nt,cdr3_aa
NA,TRBV5-3,TRBJ2-2,NA,17,TGTGCCAGAAGTTCGGTGGGGTGGGGGCTGGACACCGGGGAGCTGTTTTTT,CARSSVGWGLDTGELFF
TRBD1,TRBV29-1,TRBJ2-1,NA,15,TGCAGCGTTGAAGGGCTCCGGGACAGGAACAATGAGCAGTTCTTC,CSVEGLRDRNNEQFF
NA,TRBV10-2,TRBJ2-6,NA,15,TGCGCCAGCAGTGATGGACAAACTGGGGCCAACGTCCTGACTTTC,CASSDGQTGANVLTF
TRBD1,TRBV5-4,TRBJ2-7,few,16,TGTGCCAGCAGTCCTCGGACAGGGGGAAACTACTACGAGCAGTACTTC,CASSPRTGGNYYEQYF
NA,TRBV19,TRBJ2-7,NA,13,TGTGCCAGTAGTCGCAAACCAGGGAACGAGCAGTACTTC,CASSRKPGNEQYF
NA,TRBV9,TRBJ1-3,NA,16,TGTGCCAGCAGCACCGGACCGGTGGGATCTGGAAACACCATATATTTT,CASSTGPVGSGNTIYF
NA,TRBV10-3,TRBJ2-7,NA,13,TGTGCCATCAGCCCGGGACAAACCTACGAGCAGTACTTC,CAISPGQTYEQYF
NA,TRBV5-4,TRBJ2-7,NA,11,TGTGCCAGCAGTTCCCCTTACGAGCAGTACTTC,CASSSPYEQYF
TRBD2,TRBV19,TRBJ2-1,few,14,TGTGCCAGTAACCCGGGACTAGCGGTGAGTGGGCAGTTCTTC,CASNPGLAVSGQFF
TRBD1,TRBV9,TRBJ2-3,NA,15,TGTGCCAGCACTCCCGGGACAGGGTTCACAGATACGCAGTATTTT,CASTPGTGFTDTQYF
NA,TRBV6-6,TRBJ1-4,NA,16,TGTGCCAGCAGTTACTCGGGGCCCCCCTCCAGTGAAAAACTGTTTTTT,CASSYSGPPSSEKLFF
TRBD2,TRBV6-1,TRBJ2-5,NA,18,TGTGCCAGCAGTGAATTGACTAGCGGCCTTGACGTCCAAGAGACCCAGTACTTC,CASSELTSGLDVQETQYF
NA,TRBV5-6,TRBJ2-3,NA,17,TGTGCCAGCAGCCCCCGGACGCGGGGCCCGGTCACAGATACGCAGTATTTT,CASSPRTRGPVTDTQYF
NA,TRBV7-9,TRBJ1-5,NA,15,TGTGCCAGCAGCCCACAAGGGCACGGCGATCAGCCCCAGCATTTT,CASSPQGHGDQPQHF
NA,TRBV5-1,TRBJ2-5,NA,21,TGCGCCAGCAGCTTGTTCACTGGGGCAGAACTCAGTTGGGAGGACCAAGAGACCCAGTACTTC,CASSLFTGAELSWEDQETQYF
NA,TRBV5-1,TRBJ2-7,NA,15,TGCGCCAGCAGCTTGGCGTCTGGGGTGGAGTACGAGCAGTACTTC,CASSLASGVEYEQYF
TRBD2,TRBV28,TRBJ2-7,NA,15,TGTGCCAGCAGTTTAGGGACTAGCAACCCCTACGAGCAGTACTTC,CASSLGTSNPYEQYF
TRBD2,TRBV10-3,TRBJ2-2,NA,24,TGTGCCATCAGCCGGCGGACTCGCGGGCGGGGGCGAGCAAGACTAGCGGGAGGTACCGGGGAGCTGTTTTTT,CAISRRTRGRGRARLAGGTGELFF
NA,TRBV19,TRBJ1-2,NA,13,TGTGCCAGTAGTTGGAGGAATAACTATGGCTACACCTTC,CASSWRNNYGYTF
TRBD2,TRBV10-3,TRBJ2-7,NA,16,TGTGCCATCAGTGAGGTGGGGCGGGAGGGCTCCTACGAGCAGTACTTC,CAISEVGREGSYEQYF
NA,TRBV15,TRBJ1-1,NA,14,TGTGCCACCAGCAGTCGGGCAATGAACACTGAAGCTTTCTTT,CATSSRAMNTEAFF
TRBD1,TRBV6-1,TRBJ2-7,NA,14,TGTGCCAGCAGTAGGGACAGAGGCTTCTACGAGCAGTACTTC,CASSRDRGFYEQYF
TRBD2,TRBV28,TRBJ2-2,NA,17,TGTGCCAGCACCTCCCCACCAGCGGGGGCGAACACCGGGGAGCTGTTTTTT,CASTSPPAGANTGELFF
TRBD2,TRBV11-2,TRBJ2-3,once,18,TGTGCCAGCAGCCCGGGGACTAGCGGGAGGGTGCCCACAGATACGCAGTATTTT,CASSPGTSGRVPTDTQYF
NA,TRBV19,TRBJ2-1,NA,18,TGTGCCAGTAGTATAGGGGTTTTGGGGACAACCGCTTACAATGAGCAGTTCTTC,CASSIGVLGTTAYNEQFF
NA,TRBV11-2,TRBJ2-7,NA,17,TGTGCCAGCAGCTTTTTCCCCGTGCAGGGCCTCCTTTACGAGCAGTACTTC,CASSFFPVQGLLYEQYF
NA,TRBV28,TRBJ2-4,once,19,TGTGCCACAACCCAGGGGGCCCCTTCTAGCGGGTCACCCAAAAACATTCAGTACTTC,CATTQGAPSSGSPKNIQYF
NA,TRBV7-9,TRBJ2-7,few,12,TGTGCCAGCAGCCCCGCGGGTGCCGAGCAGTACTTC,CASSPAGAEQYF
NA,TRBV27,TRBJ1-6,NA,13,TGTGCCAGCTCCTGGACGGGAAATTCACCCCTCCACTTT,CASSWTGNSPLHF
NA,TRBV2,TRBJ1-2,NA,14,TGTGCCAGCAGCCAGAGGGGATCTAACTATGGCTACACCTTC,CASSQRGSNYGYTF
NA,TRBV6-5,TRBJ2-1,NA,14,TGTGCCAGCAGTTACTCGGCCTTCGGAAATGAGCAGTTCTTC,CASSYSAFGNEQFF
TRBD1,TRBV7-2,TRBJ2-7,NA,12,TGTGCCAGCAGCGCAACAGGGGCCGAGCAGTACTTC,CASSATGAEQYF
TRBD2,TRBV14,TRBJ2-5,NA,14,TGTGCCAGCAGCATCGGTAGCGGGAAAGAGACCCAGTACTTC,CASSIGSGKETQYF